What follows describes a single T cell receptor (beta chain). Its antigen is as yet unknown. Each sample used at least 6 million PBMCs. The source of the sample is a study of blood T cells in healthy people across ages. The study, taken as a whole, reports: In older individuals, TCR beta diversity per million T cells was lower, falling roughly linearly with age.

Alongside a J-beta primer mix, a sample-barcoded 5' primer served in a second PCR lasting roughly 6 to 12 cycles. The study obtained at least 2.5 million CDR3-containing paired-end reads from every sample. TCRdb itself ran the 5' RACE reads through MiXCR, one entry per CDR3 protein. Of around 940,000 distinct CDR3 sequences listed, 51% were seen once; the top ten hold around 21%. The source material was blood. The receptor was isolated from an older woman in good health.

CDR3 in DNA: TGCAGCGTTGATAACCAGGGGCCGAACACTGAAGCTTTCTTT. This codes for CSVDNQGPNTEAFF. The chain recombines TRBV29-1 with TRBJ1-1; D is possibly TRBD1 (6 bases). V was cut by 3 bases and J by 1 base, with 12 bases left in between. The CDR3 is made up of 14 amino acids. Germline V gives CDR1 SQVTM, CDR2 ANQGSEA.